This T cell receptor beta chain appears in the sequencing data of a study of cytomegalovirus exposure and HLA in healthy donors. Study in general: There were 85 million or so unique TCRs (from HLA-typed donors) in an early data release. Study-level findings and limits: CMV serostatus was the only recorded immune exposure for donors. Sequencing had likely introduced a cluster of highly shared sequence variants as an artifact. Common viral pathogens (according to a later analysis) appeared linked to several of the most significant clusters.

About this clone itself: What it binds is not known.

PCR involved 60 Vbeta and 13 Jbeta primers. Assay: immunoSEQ multiplex PCR; the TCRdb copy retains only in-frame clones and omits some. The profile shows around 120,000 clones, over 60% of them singletons. This clonotype was sampled from a woman in her forties in good health and CMV-seropositive. The specimen was PBMCs.

The CDR3 sequence is CASSMGASYEQYF. CDR3 DNA sequence: TGTGCCAGTAGTATGGGAGCTTCCTACGAGCAGTACTTC. This chain connects TRBV19 to TRBJ2-7; weak D call: TRBD2 (5 bases). Germline CDR1 reads LNHDA; CDR2 reads SQIVND (reference sequence). The CDR3 consists of 13 residues. V gave up 3 bases and J gave up 1 base, with 7 bases separating them. The whole variable domain, remainder taken from reference TRBV19 and TRBJ2-7, is DGGITQSPKYLFRKEGQNVTLSCEQNLNHDAMYWYRQDPGQGLRLIYYSQIVNDFQKGDIAEGYSVSREKKESFPLTVTSAQKNPTAFYLCASSMGASYEQYFGPGTRLTVT.